This is a list of T cell receptor beta chains from one sample in a study of PD-1 blockade in classical Hodgkin lymphoma. Libraries were prepared by immunoSEQ multiplex PCR; TCRdb keeps only in-frame clonotypes and omits some of them. The sample consists of about 84,000 clones, around nine tenths of them appearing once. This specimen was peripheral blood mononuclear cells (PBMCs), taken at baseline. The receptors originated from a human donor with classical Hodgkin lymphoma. CDR3s include the opening cysteine and the closing phenylalanine or tryptophan. D genes are given only for firm matches. Clone size is shown for a subset of rows, as once, few, many or a class of expanded clone.

cdr3_aa: CASREDGRINYGYTF
cdr3_nt: TGTGCCAGCAGAGAGGACGGCCGGATTAACTATGGCTACACCTTC
cdr3_length: 15
d_call: .
j_call: TRBJ1-2
clone_size: .
v_call: TRBV6-5

cdr3_aa: CASSLAVGGFWNTIYF
cdr3_nt: TGTGCCAGCAGCTTAGCGGTTGGAGGGTTTTGGAACACCATATATTTT
cdr3_length: 16
d_call: .
j_call: TRBJ1-3
clone_size: .
v_call: TRBV7-9

cdr3_aa: CASSQDSLGLNYGYTF
cdr3_nt: TGCGCCAGCAGCCAAGATTCACTGGGTTTAAACTATGGCTACACCTTC
cdr3_length: 16
d_call: .
j_call: TRBJ1-2
clone_size: .
v_call: TRBV4-1

cdr3_aa: CASSLPGTGEKLFF
cdr3_nt: TGTGCCAGCAGCTTACCCGGGACAGGTGAAAAACTGTTTTTT
cdr3_length: 14
d_call: TRBD1
j_call: TRBJ1-4
clone_size: .
v_call: TRBV5-6

cdr3_aa: CASSLHLREQYF
cdr3_nt: TGTGCCAGCAGCCTACACCTCCGGGAGCAGTACTTC
cdr3_length: 12
d_call: .
j_call: TRBJ2-7
clone_size: .
v_call: TRBV7-6

cdr3_aa: CASSETGGSYNEQFF
cdr3_nt: TGTGCCAGCAGTGAAACAGGGGGCTCCTACAATGAGCAGTTCTTC
cdr3_length: 15
d_call: TRBD1
j_call: TRBJ2-1
clone_size: .
v_call: TRBV6-4

cdr3_aa: CASRHLGYNEQFF
cdr3_nt: TGTGCCAGCAGGCACTTGGGGTACAATGAGCAGTTCTTC
cdr3_length: 13
d_call: .
j_call: TRBJ2-1
clone_size: .
v_call: TRBV6-1

cdr3_aa: CASSLGTPGGGYTF
cdr3_nt: TGCGCCAGCAGCTTGGGCACTCCGGGCGGGGGCTACACCTTC
cdr3_length: 14
d_call: .
j_call: TRBJ1-2
clone_size: .
v_call: TRBV5-1

cdr3_aa: CAWRGDSQETQYF
cdr3_nt: TGTGCCTGGAGGGGGGACTCCCAAGAGACCCAGTACTTC
cdr3_length: 13
d_call: .
j_call: TRBJ2-5
clone_size: .
v_call: TRBV30

cdr3_aa: CASSMTGGSGYTF
cdr3_nt: TGTGCCAGTAGTATGACAGGGGGCTCAGGCTACACCTTC
cdr3_length: 13
d_call: TRBD1
j_call: TRBJ1-2
clone_size: .
v_call: TRBV19

cdr3_aa: CASYYNEQFF
cdr3_nt: TGTGCCAGTTACTACAATGAGCAGTTCTTC
cdr3_length: 10
d_call: .
j_call: TRBJ2-1
clone_size: .
v_call: TRBV6-1

cdr3_aa: CASSLTFYSNQPQHF
cdr3_nt: TGTGCCAGCAGTTTAACATTCTATAGCAATCAGCCCCAGCATTTT
cdr3_length: 15
d_call: .
j_call: TRBJ1-5
clone_size: .
v_call: TRBV28

cdr3_aa: CASSLAGSPNTEAFF
cdr3_nt: TGTGCCAGCAGCTTGGCGGGCAGCCCGAACACTGAAGCTTTCTTT
cdr3_length: 15
d_call: .
j_call: TRBJ1-1
clone_size: once
v_call: TRBV5-4

cdr3_aa: CASSSPEGYGYTF
cdr3_nt: TGCGCCAGCAGCAGCCCGGAAGGATATGGCTACACCTTC
cdr3_length: 13
d_call: .
j_call: TRBJ1-2
clone_size: .
v_call: TRBV5-1

cdr3_aa: CASGLSSGTGRTDTQYF
cdr3_nt: TGTGCTAGTGGTTTGTCGTCCGGGACAGGACGGACAGATACGCAGTATTTT
cdr3_length: 17
d_call: TRBD1
j_call: TRBJ2-3
clone_size: .
v_call: TRBV12-5

cdr3_aa: CASAGNGQPQHF
cdr3_nt: TGTGCCAGCGCCGGAAATGGTCAGCCCCAGCATTTT
cdr3_length: 12
d_call: .
j_call: TRBJ1-5
clone_size: .
v_call: TRBV7-9

cdr3_aa: CASRANYGYTF
cdr3_nt: TGTGCCAGCAGGGCTAACTATGGCTACACCTTC
cdr3_length: 11
d_call: .
j_call: TRBJ1-2
clone_size: .
v_call: TRBV28

cdr3_aa: CASSRGTAIEAFF
cdr3_nt: TGCGCCAGCAGCCGAGGGACAGCGATTGAAGCTTTCTTT
cdr3_length: 13
d_call: TRBD1
j_call: TRBJ1-1
clone_size: .
v_call: TRBV5-1

cdr3_aa: CASSPASAGYNEQFF
cdr3_nt: TGTGCCAGCAGCCCGGCTAGCGCGGGGTACAATGAGCAGTTCTTC
cdr3_length: 15
d_call: .
j_call: TRBJ2-1
clone_size: .
v_call: TRBV7-9

cdr3_aa: CASSRDRGQYTEAFF
cdr3_nt: TGTGCCAGCTCACGTGACAGGGGGCAATACACTGAAGCTTTCTTT
cdr3_length: 15
d_call: TRBD1
j_call: TRBJ1-1
clone_size: .
v_call: TRBV18

cdr3_aa: CASSLDLVTGAPPFVANTGELFF
cdr3_nt: TGCGCCAGCAGTTTGGACCTTGTAACAGGGGCACCTCCTTTCGTAGCGAACACCGGGGAGCTGTTTTTT
cdr3_length: 23
d_call: TRBD1
j_call: TRBJ2-2
clone_size: .
v_call: TRBV5-1

cdr3_aa: CASSLDNGRATDTQYF
cdr3_nt: TGCGCCAGCAGCTTGGATAACGGGAGGGCCACTGATACGCAGTATTTT
cdr3_length: 16
d_call: TRBD2
j_call: TRBJ2-3
clone_size: .
v_call: TRBV5-1

cdr3_aa: CASSPPPKNQPQHF
cdr3_nt: TGTGCCAGCAGTCCCCCACCCAAGAATCAGCCCCAGCATTTT
cdr3_length: 14
d_call: .
j_call: TRBJ1-5
clone_size: .
v_call: TRBV28

cdr3_aa: CASSARQHTGELFF
cdr3_nt: TGTGCCAGCAGCGCAAGACAGCACACCGGGGAGCTGTTTTTT
cdr3_length: 14
d_call: .
j_call: TRBJ2-2
clone_size: .
v_call: TRBV21-1

cdr3_aa: CASSLGQNYGYTF
cdr3_nt: TGTGCCAGCAGTTTGGGACAGAACTATGGCTACACCTTC
cdr3_length: 13
d_call: TRBD1
j_call: TRBJ1-2
clone_size: .
v_call: TRBV28

cdr3_aa: CASSPPQGPYYGYTF
cdr3_nt: TGTGCCAGCAGTCCGCCACAGGGGCCATACTATGGCTACACCTTC
cdr3_length: 15
d_call: TRBD1
j_call: TRBJ1-2
clone_size: .
v_call: TRBV28

cdr3_aa: CASSADRGPNYGYTF
cdr3_nt: TGTGCCAGCAGTGCGGACAGGGGGCCTAACTATGGCTACACCTTC
cdr3_length: 15
d_call: TRBD1
j_call: TRBJ1-2
clone_size: .
v_call: TRBV28

cdr3_aa: CASSLGAGRNEQYF
cdr3_nt: TGTGCCAGCAGCTTAGGTGCCGGGAGAAACGAGCAGTACTTC
cdr3_length: 14
d_call: .
j_call: TRBJ2-7
clone_size: .
v_call: TRBV7-9

cdr3_aa: CASSSSGGGTDTQYF
cdr3_nt: TGTGCCAGCAGCTCCTCAGGGGGCGGCACAGATACGCAGTATTTT
cdr3_length: 15
d_call: TRBD1
j_call: TRBJ2-3
clone_size: .
v_call: TRBV5-4

cdr3_aa: CASSLAGGGRETQYF
cdr3_nt: TGCGCCAGCAGCTTGGCGGGAGGAGGAAGGGAGACCCAGTACTTC
cdr3_length: 15
d_call: TRBD2
j_call: TRBJ2-5
clone_size: once
v_call: TRBV5-1

cdr3_aa: CAISESRADSGEAFF
cdr3_nt: TGTGCCATCAGTGAGTCAAGGGCAGATTCTGGAGAAGCTTTCTTT
cdr3_length: 15
d_call: .
j_call: TRBJ1-1
clone_size: .
v_call: TRBV10-3

cdr3_aa: CASSLESTGLQPQHF
cdr3_nt: TGTGCCAGCAGCTTGGAGAGCACAGGGCTACAGCCCCAGCATTTT
cdr3_length: 15
d_call: .
j_call: TRBJ1-5
clone_size: .
v_call: TRBV5-8

cdr3_aa: CASKPGLAGDEQYF
cdr3_nt: TGTGCCAGCAAGCCGGGACTAGCGGGAGACGAGCAGTACTTC
cdr3_length: 14
d_call: TRBD2
j_call: TRBJ2-7
clone_size: .
v_call: TRBV2

cdr3_aa: CASSGREEGYTF
cdr3_nt: TGTGCCAGCAGCGGACGGGAGGAGGGCTACACCTTC
cdr3_length: 12
d_call: .
j_call: TRBJ1-2
clone_size: .
v_call: TRBV14

cdr3_aa: CASSVLPGQGDYEQYF
cdr3_nt: TGTGCCAGTAGTGTGCTCCCGGGACAGGGTGACTACGAGCAGTACTTC
cdr3_length: 16
d_call: TRBD1
j_call: TRBJ2-7
clone_size: once
v_call: TRBV19

cdr3_aa: CASSPVDGRPDTQYF
cdr3_nt: TGTGCCAGCAGCCCCGTTGATGGAAGGCCAGATACGCAGTATTTT
cdr3_length: 15
d_call: .
j_call: TRBJ2-3
clone_size: many
v_call: TRBV5-4

cdr3_aa: CATRERDTRPNTEAFF
cdr3_nt: TGTGCCACGAGGGAGCGGGACACACGACCGAACACTGAAGCTTTCTTT
cdr3_length: 16
d_call: .
j_call: TRBJ1-1
clone_size: .
v_call: TRBV10-3

cdr3_aa: CASSPLGQGESGELFF
cdr3_nt: TGTGCCAGCAGTCCCCTCGGGCAGGGAGAGAGCGGGGAGCTGTTTTTT
cdr3_length: 16
d_call: .
j_call: TRBJ2-2
clone_size: .
v_call: TRBV28

cdr3_aa: CASSHLAGGPGGEQYF
cdr3_nt: TGCGCCAGCAGCCACCTAGCGGGAGGGCCAGGGGGCGAGCAGTACTTC
cdr3_length: 16
d_call: TRBD2
j_call: TRBJ2-7
clone_size: .
v_call: TRBV4-1

cdr3_aa: CASSERGTSEAFF
cdr3_nt: TGTGCCAGCAGCGAACGAGGTACGAGCGAAGCTTTCTTT
cdr3_length: 13
d_call: .
j_call: TRBJ1-1
clone_size: .
v_call: TRBV6-5

cdr3_aa: CASSLSSGGTDTQYF
cdr3_nt: TGTGCCAGCAGTTTATCTAGCGGGGGCACAGATACGCAGTATTTT
cdr3_length: 15
d_call: TRBD2
j_call: TRBJ2-3
clone_size: .
v_call: TRBV27

cdr3_aa: CACRRENRGRGETQYF
cdr3_nt: TGTGCCTGCCGACGGGAGAACAGGGGGAGAGGAGAGACCCAGTACTTC
cdr3_length: 16
d_call: TRBD1
j_call: TRBJ2-5
clone_size: .
v_call: TRBV5-5

cdr3_aa: CASSPQGGQNTEAFF
cdr3_nt: TGCGCCAGCAGTCCTCAGGGGGGCCAGAACACTGAAGCTTTCTTT
cdr3_length: 15
d_call: TRBD1
j_call: TRBJ1-1
clone_size: once
v_call: TRBV10-2

cdr3_aa: CASSPRDRGDTIYF
cdr3_nt: TGTGCCAGCAGCCCCCGGGACAGGGGGGACACCATATATTTT
cdr3_length: 14
d_call: TRBD1
j_call: TRBJ1-3
clone_size: .
v_call: TRBV7-8

cdr3_aa: CASSPSRLAGVAEQFF
cdr3_nt: TGTGCCAGCTCACCAAGCCGACTAGCGGGAGTAGCTGAGCAGTTCTTC
cdr3_length: 16
d_call: TRBD2
j_call: TRBJ2-1
clone_size: .
v_call: TRBV18